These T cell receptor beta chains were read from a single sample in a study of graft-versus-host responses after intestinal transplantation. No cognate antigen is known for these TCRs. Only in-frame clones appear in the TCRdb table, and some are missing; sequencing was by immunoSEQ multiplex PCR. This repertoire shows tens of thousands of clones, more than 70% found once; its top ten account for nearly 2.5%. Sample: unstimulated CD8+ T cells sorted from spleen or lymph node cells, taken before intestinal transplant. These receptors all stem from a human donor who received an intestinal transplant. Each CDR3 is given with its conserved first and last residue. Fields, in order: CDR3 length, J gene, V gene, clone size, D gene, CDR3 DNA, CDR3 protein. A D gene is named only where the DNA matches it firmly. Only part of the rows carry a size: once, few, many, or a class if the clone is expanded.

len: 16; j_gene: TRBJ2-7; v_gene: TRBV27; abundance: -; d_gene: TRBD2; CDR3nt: TGTGCCAGCAGTTTAATAGCGGGGGGGCGGCGGGGCGAGCAGTACTTC; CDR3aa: CASSLIAGGRRGEQYF
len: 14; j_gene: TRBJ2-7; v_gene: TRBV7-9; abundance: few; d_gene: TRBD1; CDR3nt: TGTGCCAGCAGCTTAGGACAGGGGGTCTACGAGCAGTACTTC; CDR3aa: CASSLGQGVYEQYF
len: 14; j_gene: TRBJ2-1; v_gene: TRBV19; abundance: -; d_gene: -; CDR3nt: TGTGCCAGTAGGATTGCGGAGGGTTACAATGAGCAGTTCTTC; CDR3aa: CASRIAEGYNEQFF
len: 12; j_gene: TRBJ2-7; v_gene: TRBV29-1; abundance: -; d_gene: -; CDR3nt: TGCAGCGTTGAAGGCGGGCGGGGAGAGCAGTACTTC; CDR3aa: CSVEGGRGEQYF
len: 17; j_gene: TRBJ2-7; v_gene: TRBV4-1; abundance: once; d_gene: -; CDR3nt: TGCGCCAGCAGCCAAAGGCTGAGGGGAGGCCCCGTCGTCGGGCAGTACTTC; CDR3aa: CASSQRLRGGPVVGQYF
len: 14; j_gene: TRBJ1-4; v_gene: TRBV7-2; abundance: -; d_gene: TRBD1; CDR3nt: TGTGCCAGCAGCTCCCCCGGGACAGGCGAAAAACTGTTTTTT; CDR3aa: CASSSPGTGEKLFF
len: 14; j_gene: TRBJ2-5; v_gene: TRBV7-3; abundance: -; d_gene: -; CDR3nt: TGTGCCAGCAGCCCGACACAGGGCGGGGAGACCCAGTACTTC; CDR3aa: CASSPTQGGETQYF
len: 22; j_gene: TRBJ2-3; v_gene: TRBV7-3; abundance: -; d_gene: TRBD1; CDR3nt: TGTGCCAGCAGCTTAAATCCCTACGAGGACAACGACAGGGGTAAGAGCACAGATACGCAGTATTTT; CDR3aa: CASSLNPYEDNDRGKSTDTQYF
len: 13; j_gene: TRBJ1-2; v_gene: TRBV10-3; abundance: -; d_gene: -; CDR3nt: TGTGCCACCTCGGGGGGGGCGCGCTATGGCTACACCTTC; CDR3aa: CATSGGARYGYTF
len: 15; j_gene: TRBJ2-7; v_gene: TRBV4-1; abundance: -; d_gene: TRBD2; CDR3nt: TGCGCCAGCAGCCAAGAAGCTTCGGGGGGACGGGAGCAGTACTTC; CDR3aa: CASSQEASGGREQYF
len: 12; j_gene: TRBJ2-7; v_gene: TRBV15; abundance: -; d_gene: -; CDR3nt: TGTGCCACCAGCAGCAATTACTTCGAGCAGTACTTC; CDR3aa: CATSSNYFEQYF
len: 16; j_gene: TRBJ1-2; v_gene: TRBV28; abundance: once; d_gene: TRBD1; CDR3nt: TGTGCCAGCAGTCACGCCGGGACAGGAGAGTCCTATGGCTACACCTTC; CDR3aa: CASSHAGTGESYGYTF
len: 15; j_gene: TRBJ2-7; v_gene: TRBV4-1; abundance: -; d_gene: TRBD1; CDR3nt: TGCGCCAGCAGCCAAGTCCGGGACAGATCCTACGAGCAGTACTTC; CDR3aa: CASSQVRDRSYEQYF
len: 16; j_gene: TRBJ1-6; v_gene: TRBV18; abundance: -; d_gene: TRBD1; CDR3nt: TGTGCCAGCTCACCATCCGACAGGGGGCACGGTTCACCCCTCCACTTT; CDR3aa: CASSPSDRGHGSPLHF
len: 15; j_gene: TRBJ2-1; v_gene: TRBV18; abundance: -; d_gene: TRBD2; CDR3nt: TGTGCCAGCTCGCTCAGCGGGAGGAGTACAAGAGAGCAGTTCTTC; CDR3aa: CASSLSGRSTREQFF
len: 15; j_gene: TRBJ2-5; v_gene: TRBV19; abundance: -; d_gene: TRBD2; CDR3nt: TGTGCCAGTAGTACCGGGACTAGCGTCCAAGAGACCCAGTACTTC; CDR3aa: CASSTGTSVQETQYF
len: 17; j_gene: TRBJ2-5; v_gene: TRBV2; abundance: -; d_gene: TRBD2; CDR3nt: TGTGCCAGCAGTGGCAGGGAGCGGGAGGCCTCCCAAGAGACCCAGTACTTC; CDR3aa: CASSGREREASQETQYF
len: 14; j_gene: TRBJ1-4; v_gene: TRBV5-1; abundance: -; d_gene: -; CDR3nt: TGCGCCAGCAGCGGGGCCCAGGGGAGTGAAAAACTGTTTTTT; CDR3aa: CASSGAQGSEKLFF
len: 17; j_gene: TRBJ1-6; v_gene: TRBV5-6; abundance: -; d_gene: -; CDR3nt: TGTGCCAGCAGCTCGGGAGGGCAGGGATCCTATAATTCACCCCTCCACTTT; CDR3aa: CASSSGGQGSYNSPLHF
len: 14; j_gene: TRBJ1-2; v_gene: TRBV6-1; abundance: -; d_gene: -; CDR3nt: TGTGCCAGCAGTCACACGGAGGGATTCTATGGCTACACCTTC; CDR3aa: CASSHTEGFYGYTF
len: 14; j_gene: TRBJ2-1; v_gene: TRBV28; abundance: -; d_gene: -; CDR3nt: TGTGCCAGCAGCGACAGACCGGGGGACAATGAGCAGTTCTTC; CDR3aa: CASSDRPGDNEQFF
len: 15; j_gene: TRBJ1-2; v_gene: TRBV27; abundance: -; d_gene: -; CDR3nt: TGTGCCAGCAGTTTGTATGCAGGGCTTGACTATGGCTACACCTTC; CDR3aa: CASSLYAGLDYGYTF
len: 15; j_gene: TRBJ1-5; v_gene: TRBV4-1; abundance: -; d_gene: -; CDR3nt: TGCGCCAGCAGCCAAGCTTTTCTTTCGGGGAATCCCCAGCATTTT; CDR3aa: CASSQAFLSGNPQHF
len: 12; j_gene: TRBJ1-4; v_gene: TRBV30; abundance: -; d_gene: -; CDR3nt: TGTGCCTGGAGCAGGTCGGCTGAAAAACTGTTTTTT; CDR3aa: CAWSRSAEKLFF
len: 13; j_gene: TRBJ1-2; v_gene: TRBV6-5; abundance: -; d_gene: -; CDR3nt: TGTGCCAGCAGGCCGGGAGATAACTATGGCTACACCTTC; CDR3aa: CASRPGDNYGYTF
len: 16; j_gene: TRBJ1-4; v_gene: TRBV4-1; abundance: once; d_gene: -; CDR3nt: TGCGCCAGCAGCCAAGATCCCCCAGGCCCCGGCGAAAAACTGTTTTTT; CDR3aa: CASSQDPPGPGEKLFF
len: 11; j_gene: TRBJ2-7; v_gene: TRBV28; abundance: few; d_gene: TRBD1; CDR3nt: TGTGCCAGCAGCCGTGGGACAGGGGGTTTCTTC; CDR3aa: CASSRGTGGFF
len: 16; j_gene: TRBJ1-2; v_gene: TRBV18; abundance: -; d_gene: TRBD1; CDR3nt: TGTGCCAGCTCACATTGGCGGGCGACAGGGAACTATGGCTACACCTTC; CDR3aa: CASSHWRATGNYGYTF
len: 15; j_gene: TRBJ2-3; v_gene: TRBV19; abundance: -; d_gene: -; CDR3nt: TGTGCCAGTAGCGCTATAGGGGGTGGGGCAGATACGCAGTATTTT; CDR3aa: CASSAIGGGADTQYF
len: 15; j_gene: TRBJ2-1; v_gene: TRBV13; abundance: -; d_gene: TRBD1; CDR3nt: TGTGCCAGCAGCCCCTACAGACAGGGAATGGGTGAGCAGTTCTTC; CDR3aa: CASSPYRQGMGEQFF
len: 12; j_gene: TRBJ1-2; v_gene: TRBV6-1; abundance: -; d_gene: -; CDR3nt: TGTGCCAGCAGGGGAGAAGCTGATGGCTACACCTTC; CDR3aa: CASRGEADGYTF
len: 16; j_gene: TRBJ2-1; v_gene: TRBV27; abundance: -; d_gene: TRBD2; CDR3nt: TGTGCCAGCAGTTTATCGGTGGGAGGGACTTACAATGAGCAGTTCTTC; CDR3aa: CASSLSVGGTYNEQFF
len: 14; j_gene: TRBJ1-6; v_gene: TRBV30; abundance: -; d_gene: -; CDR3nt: TGTGCCTGGAGTGTACCAGGGTCGGATTCACCCCTCCACTTT; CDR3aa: CAWSVPGSDSPLHF
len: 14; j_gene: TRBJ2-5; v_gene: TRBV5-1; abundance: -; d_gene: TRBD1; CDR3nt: TGCGCCAGCAGCTTGGGGACAGGGGAAGAGACCCAGTACTTC; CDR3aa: CASSLGTGEETQYF
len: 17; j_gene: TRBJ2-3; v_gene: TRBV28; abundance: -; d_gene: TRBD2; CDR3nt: TGTGCCAGCAGTTTTCGCGGGATAGCGGGCGGCACAGATACGCAGTATTTT; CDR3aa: CASSFRGIAGGTDTQYF
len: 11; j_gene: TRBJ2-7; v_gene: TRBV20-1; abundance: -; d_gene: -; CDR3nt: TGCAGTGTCCCCTCTACAGGCGAGCAGTACTTC; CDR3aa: CSVPSTGEQYF
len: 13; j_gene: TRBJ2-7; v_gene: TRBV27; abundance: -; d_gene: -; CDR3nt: TGTGCCAGCAGTGGGTCAGGGTCGAGGGAGCAGTACTTC; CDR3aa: CASSGSGSREQYF
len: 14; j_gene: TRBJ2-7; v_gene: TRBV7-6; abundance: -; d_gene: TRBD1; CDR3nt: TGTGCCAGCAGCCCAGGGACAGGCCCCTACGAGCAGTACTTC; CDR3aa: CASSPGTGPYEQYF
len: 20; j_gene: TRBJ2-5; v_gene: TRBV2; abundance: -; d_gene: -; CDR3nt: TGTGCCAGCAGTGAAGGCCCGTGGGCTAGCGCTTGGTTTGGGGCAGAGACCCAGTACTTC; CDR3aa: CASSEGPWASAWFGAETQYF
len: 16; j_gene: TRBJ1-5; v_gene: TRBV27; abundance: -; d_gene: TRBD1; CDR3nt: TGTGCTAGCAGTGCAACACCCGGGACAGTGAATCAGCCCCAGCATTTT; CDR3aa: CASSATPGTVNQPQHF
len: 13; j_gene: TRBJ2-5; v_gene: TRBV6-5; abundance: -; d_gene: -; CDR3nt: TGTGCCAGCAGTTACAACGGTTTGGAGACCCAGTACTTC; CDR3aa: CASSYNGLETQYF
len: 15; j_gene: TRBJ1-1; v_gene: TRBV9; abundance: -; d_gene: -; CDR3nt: TGTGCCAGCAGCCCGAAGGGGGACATGAACACTGAAGCTTTCTTT; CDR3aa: CASSPKGDMNTEAFF
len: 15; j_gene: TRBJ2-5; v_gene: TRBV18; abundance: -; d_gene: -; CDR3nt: TGTGCCAGCTCATTTCGACGCCCAGGGGTAGAGACCCAGTACTTC; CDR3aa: CASSFRRPGVETQYF
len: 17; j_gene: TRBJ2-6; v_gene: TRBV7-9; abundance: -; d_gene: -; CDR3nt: TGTGCCAGCAGCTTACCCATCGCGGTACCCGGGGCCAACGTCCTGACTTTC; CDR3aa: CASSLPIAVPGANVLTF
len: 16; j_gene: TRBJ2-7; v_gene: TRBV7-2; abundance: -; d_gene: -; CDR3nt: TGTGCCAGCAGCTTAAGGGGCGGGACGAGCTCCTACGAGCAGTACTTC; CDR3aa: CASSLRGGTSSYEQYF
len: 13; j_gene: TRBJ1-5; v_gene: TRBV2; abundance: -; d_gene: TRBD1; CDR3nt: TGTGCCAGCTCCCGACAGGGGAGTCAGCCCCAGCATTTT; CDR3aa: CASSRQGSQPQHF
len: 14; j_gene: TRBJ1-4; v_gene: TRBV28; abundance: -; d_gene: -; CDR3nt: TGTGCCAGCAGGACCGGGACAAGGAGCGAAAAACTGTTTTTT; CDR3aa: CASRTGTRSEKLFF